These 27 T cell receptor beta chains originate from one sample sequenced in a study of T cells after yellow fever vaccination. TCRdb reanalysed the 5' RACE reads using MiXCR and keeps one entry per CDR3 protein. Here the sample spans about 400,000 distinct CDR3 sequences, approximately 5.7% being singletons. The input for sequencing was PBMCs, taken 5 days after the yellow fever booster vaccination. The receptors come from a man younger than 40 who received the YFV17D yellow fever vaccine.

This clonotype was seen ten or more times. The CDR3 reads CASSSGLINEQFF. DNA for the CDR3: TGTGCCAGCAGCTCCGGACTGATAAATGAGCAGTTCTTC. V usage is TRBV7-6 and J usage is TRBJ2-1; D is possibly TRBD2 (5 bases). CDR3 size: 13 residues. Germline CDR1 reads SGHVS; CDR2 reads FNYEAQ. The V end was cut by 4 bases, the J end by 7 bases, with 11 bases between.

This clonotype showed up just a few times. CDR3 nucleotides: TGTGCCACCAGCAGAGATAAAGGCGGGAGAGCCTACGAGCAGTACTTC. It specifies CATSRDKGGRAYEQYF. V gene TRBV15 combines with J gene TRBJ2-7; 7 bases agree with TRBD2. V lost 0 bases, J lost 2 bases, and 7 bases stayed unmatched. The CDR3 sequence is 16 residues long. Germline loops: CDR1 LNHNV, CDR2 YYDKDF (reference sequence).

In its sample, this clonotype was seen many times. The chain joins TRBV6-1 to TRBJ2-5; 10 positions match TRBD1. V was pared by 8 bases and J by 8 bases, with 5 bases of the junction left unmatched. This CDR3 has 12 residues. CDR1 and CDR2 from the germline V gene are MNHNS and SASEGT. The CDR3 sequence is CASPGTGATQYF. In DNA, the CDR3 is TGTGCCAGCCCCGGGACAGGGGCAACCCAGTACTTC.

This chain joins TRBV19 and TRBJ2-5; the match to TRBD2 covers 14 bases. Germline values: CDR1 LNHDA, CDR2 SQIVND (reference sequence). V trimming: 5 bases; J trimming: 6 bases; junction bases outside the gene matches: 11. The CDR3 contains 17 residues. The chain's CDR3 is CASSAATSGRATKTQYF. CDR3 in DNA: TGTGCCAGTAGTGCCGCGACTAGCGGGAGGGCCACGAAGACCCAGTACTTC.

This clonotype has at least ten counts. At one boundary the junction diverges from the germline segment, which might be a read error. V and J are TRBV11-2 and TRBJ2-1, with D possibly TRBD2 on 6 matching bases. CDR1 SGHAT and CDR2 FQNNGV come from the germline V gene. The CDR3 extends over 12 amino acids. DNA of the CDR3: TGTGCCAGCAGCTACTGGACTATACCGACGATCTTC. Residues: CASSYWTIPTIF.

The rearrangement joins TRBV6-8 to TRBJ2-7; possible D gene TRBD2, 5 bases. Trimming removed 5 bases from V and 0 bases from J, with 20 bases in between. Germline V gene lookup returns CDR1 MNHGY and CDR2 SAAAGT. The CDR3 is made up of 17 amino acids. The CDR3 sequence is CASSRSCSGTNSYEQYF. The CDR3, as DNA: TGTGCCAGCAGTAGGAGTTGCAGCGGAACGAACTCCTACGAGCAGTACTTC.

This clonotype was counted between two and nine times. The rearrangement links TRBV18 to TRBJ2-3; D unclear. Trimming pared 3 bases from V and 6 bases from J, leaving 13 bases between. This CDR3 has 14 residues. Germline V gene data show CDR1 as KGHSH and CDR2 as LQKENI. CDR3 nucleotide sequence: TGTGCCAGCTCACCGTCCTCACCCACCGATACGCAGTATTTT. It encodes CASSPSSPTDTQYF.

This chain uses TRBV25-1 with TRBJ2-1; possibly TRBD1 for D (7 bases). The V gene's germline CDR1 is MGHDK and CDR2 SYGVNS. The CDR3 spans 15 residues. The V end lost 6 bases, the J end lost 8 bases, and 20 bases lay between the germline ends. As DNA, the CDR3 is TGTGCCAGCAGCCCAGGGGGGATAAGGGATGATGAGCAGTTCTTC. Protein: CASSPGGIRDDEQFF. The full variable domain, completed using reference TRBV25-1 and TRBJ2-1, is EADIYQTPRYLVIGTGKKITLECSQTMGHDKMYWYQQDPGMELHLIHYSYGVNSTEKGDLSSESTVSRIRTEHFPLTLESARPSHTSQYLCASSPGGIRDDEQFFGPGTRLTVL.

The chain uses TRBV9 and TRBJ2-5; D may be TRBD1 (6 bases). CDR1 is SGDLS and CDR2 is YYNGEE in the germline V gene. This CDR3 has 15 amino acids. Trimming shortened V by 4 bases and J by 2 bases, and 15 bases separated the two germline ends. The CDR3 sequence is CASSMDRAGQETQYF. The CDR3 DNA reads TGTGCCAGCAGCATGGACAGAGCAGGGCAAGAGACCCAGTACTTC. Full variable domain (missing parts from reference TRBV9 and TRBJ2-5): DSGVTQTPKHLITATGQRVTLRCSPRSGDLSVYWYQQSLDQGLQFLIQYYNGEERAKGNILERFSAQQFPDLHSELNLSSLELGDSALYFCASSMDRAGQETQYFGPGTRLLVL.

This clonotype was observed at least ten times. The rearrangement uses TRBV6-2 or TRBV6-3 and TRBJ2-1, with D perhaps being TRBD1 or TRBD2 (5 bases each). Germline V gene sequence: CDR1 MNHEY, CDR2 SVGEGT. The CDR3 spans 16 residues. V was cut by 2 bases and J by 5 bases, with 16 bases left in between. CDR3 residues: CASSYRDLRPDNEQFF. CDR3 DNA sequence: TGTGCCAGCAGTTACAGGGACCTACGACCCGACAATGAGCAGTTCTTC.

This clonotype was detected only a few times. The V gene is TRBV5-1, the J gene TRBJ2-2, with TRBD2 matching 7 bases. V was clipped by 4 bases and J by 1 base; unmatched bases: 4. Germline CDR1 is SGHRS and CDR2 is YFSETQ. The CDR3 loop spans 15 amino acids. This CDR3 is CASSPGGLNTGELFF. As DNA, the CDR3 is TGCGCCAGCAGCCCGGGGGGATTGAACACCGGGGAGCTGTTTTTT.

Ten or more counts support this clonotype. This rearrangement joins TRBV20-1 to TRBJ2-1; weak D call: TRBD1 (6 bases). V was cut by 4 bases and J by 1 base, with 11 bases left in between. Per germline, CDR1 DFQATT and CDR2 SNEGSKA (reference sequence). CDR3 length equals 14 residues. The CDR3 is CSAKDRRSYNEQFF. CDR3 bases: TGCAGTGCTAAGGACAGAAGATCCTACAATGAGCAGTTCTTC.

The gene calls are TRBV20-1 and TRBJ2-7; 8 positions match TRBD1. V was pared by 3 bases and J by 5 bases, with 6 bases of the junction left unmatched. This CDR3 is built from 13 residues. Looked up from germline, CDR1 is DFQATT and CDR2 is SNEGSKA (reference sequence). CDR3 region: CSASNRGTNEQYF. The DNA for the CDR3 is TGCAGTGCTAGTAACAGGGGGACCAACGAGCAGTACTTC.

This clonotype has at least ten counts. This chain joins TRBV14 and TRBJ2-3; D is possibly TRBD2 (5 bases). This CDR3 has 19 amino acids. V was shortened by 0 bases and J by 1 base, with 20 bases between the two germline ends. The germline V gene encodes CDR1 SGHDN and CDR2 FVKESK. The CDR3 bases are TGTGCCAGCAGCCAAGACCTGCCATCTCCGAGGCGGGGCACAGATACGCAGTATTTT. Protein sequence: CASSQDLPSPRRGTDTQYF.

The V gene is TRBV29-1, the J gene TRBJ2-5; D is undetermined. V lost 4 bases and J lost 1, with 13 bases in between. This CDR3 has 14 amino acids. Germline assignment: CDR1 SQVTM and CDR2 ANQGSEA. CDR3 residues: CSVGSGSLQETQYF. The CDR3 DNA follows: TGCAGCGTTGGGTCCGGGTCACTCCAAGAGACCCAGTACTTC.

The chain has TRBV5-4 and TRBJ2-5; 9 bases agree with TRBD1. The length of the CDR3 is 17 residues. The V gene end was trimmed by 4 bases and the J gene end by 5 bases; junction bases not matched to a gene: 15. Germline lookup yields CDR1 SGHNT and CDR2 YYREEE (reference sequence). DNA of the CDR3: TGTGCCAGCAGCGTCCCCGCGGGCACAGGGGGCGGCGAGACCCAGTACTTC. It translates to CASSVPAGTGGGETQYF.

This clonotype was detected ten times or more. V is TRBV18 and J is TRBJ2-2; D remains unclear. Germline values: CDR1 KGHSH, CDR2 LQKENI. The CDR3 is 15 amino acids. V lost 3 bases to trimming and J lost 3 bases, with 11 bases between them. CDR3 in DNA: TGTGCCAGCTCACCTCGTCAGCAGGACACCGGGGAGCTGTTTTTT. Amino acids: CASSPRQQDTGELFF.

This clonotype was picked up a small number of times. The V gene is TRBV20-1, the J gene TRBJ2-2; D is ambiguous. This CDR3 region has 15 residues. Germline V gene sequence: CDR1 DFQATT, CDR2 SNEGSKA (reference sequence). The germline V and J ends were trimmed by 4 bases and 4 bases, with 16 bases remaining between them. CDR3 sequence: CSATSASISTGELFF. CDR3 in DNA: TGCAGTGCTACCTCGGCGAGCATAAGCACCGGGGAGCTGTTTTTT.

This clonotype was recorded many times. The rearrangement links TRBV9 to TRBJ2-1; tentatively, D is TRBD1 (5 bases). Germline assignment: CDR1 SGDLS and CDR2 YYNGEE. The germline V and J ends were trimmed by 4 bases and 3 bases, with 17 bases remaining between them. The CDR3 has 16 residues. As DNA, the CDR3 is TGTGCCAGCAGCCAAACGGCCAGGGTGTACTACAATGAGCAGTTCTTC. Amino acids: CASSQTARVYYNEQFF.

This clonotype was detected many times. The chain employs TRBV7-3 and TRBJ2-7; D is unresolved. Germline V CDR1 and CDR2: SGHTA, FQGTGA. The CDR3 is made up of 17 amino acids. V lost 2 bases, J lost 3 bases, and 20 bases lay in between. CDR3: CASSLGEGPGPFYEQYF. DNA of the CDR3: TGTGCCAGCAGCTTAGGGGAAGGTCCCGGTCCCTTCTACGAGCAGTACTTC. Using reference TRBV7-3 and TRBJ2-7 for the parts outside the CDR3, the full variable domain is GAGVSQTPSNKVTEKGKYVELRCDPISGHTALYWYRQSLGQGPEFLIYFQGTGAADDSGLPNDRFFAVRPEGSVSTLKIQRTERGDSAVYLCASSLGEGPGPFYEQYFGPGTRLTVT.

In this sample, this clonotype turned up a few times. This chain links TRBV5-1 with TRBJ2-2; 11 positions match TRBD1. The CDR3 contains 16 residues. The V and J ends lost 4 bases and 5 bases, in that order; junction bases with no gene match: 7. The germline gives CDR1 SGHRS, CDR2 YFSETQ. CDR3 bases: TGCGCCAGCAGCAAGCCCGGGACAGGGGGAACCGGGGAGCTGTTTTTT. Its translation: CASSKPGTGGTGELFF.

There are many counts of this clonotype. The CDR3 nucleotides read TGCAGTGCTAGAGATCTTTTGCGAGGTGGCAATGAGCAGTTCTTC. Amino acid sequence: CSARDLLRGGNEQFF. The chain recombines TRBV20-1 with TRBJ2-1; no clear D. Germline CDR1 reads DFQATT; CDR2 reads SNEGSKA (reference sequence). This CDR3 has 15 residues. V gave up 0 bases and J gave up 6 bases, with 15 bases separating them.

This clonotype was recorded a few times. The J gene is TRBJ2-7, the V gene TRBV7-8; TRBD1 matches at 10 bases. The germline CDR1 and CDR2 sequences are SGHVS and FQNEAQ. The trim removed 1 base at V and 6 bases at J, leaving 6 bases unmatched. The CDR3 length is 15 residues. The CDR3 DNA reads as TGTGCCAGCAGCTTAGAACGGGGACAGGGGTCCGAGCAGTACTTC. Translated, it gives CASSLERGQGSEQYF.

Only a few counts were recorded for this clonotype. The rearrangement links TRBV15 to TRBJ1-2; D is ambiguous. V shed 5 bases and J shed 3 bases, with 13 bases lying between them. Germline CDR1 LNHNV, CDR2 YYDKDF (reference sequence). The CDR3 has 14 residues. The DNA for the CDR3 is TGTGCCACCAGCCCCCCTTTGGCGGACTATGGCTACACCTTC. It encodes CATSPPLADYGYTF. The variable domain in full, completed from reference TRBV15 and TRBJ1-2, reads DAMVIQNPRYQVTQFGKPVTLSCSQTLNHNVMYWYQQKSSQAPKLLFHYYDKDFNNEADTPDNFQSRRPNTSFCFLDIRSPGLGDTAMYLCATSPPLADYGYTFGSGTRLTVV.

The rearrangement links TRBV7-6 to TRBJ2-2; D remains unclear. Between the trimmed V and J ends, which lost 3 bases and 2 bases, there was a span of 4 bases. Germline CDR1 is SGHVS and CDR2 is FNYEAQ. This CDR3 spans 13 amino acids. The CDR3 region has the DNA TGTGCCAGCAGCTTGCATAACACCGGGGAGCTGTTTTTT. This codes for CASSLHNTGELFF.

This clonotype was seen repeatedly, ten times or more. This chain joins TRBV9 and TRBJ2-5; 9 bases map to TRBD2. Germline-derived CDR1 and CDR2 are SGDLS and YYNGEE. This CDR3 region has 14 residues. The ends lost 4 bases at V and 2 bases at J; junction bases unmatched: 3. Here the CDR3 reads CASSISGRQETQYF. DNA of the CDR3: TGTGCCAGCAGCATTAGCGGGAGACAAGAGACCCAGTACTTC.

This clonotype occurred a few times. The V and J genes are TRBV4-2 and TRBJ2-7, with TRBD1 matching over 10 bases. V shed 2 bases, J shed 6 bases, and the junction held 10 bases outside the gene matches. The CDR3 has 16 amino acids. Germline CDR1 is LGHNA and CDR2 is YNFKEQ. The CDR3 here is CASSQSPGQGISEQYF. DNA of the CDR3: TGTGCCAGCAGCCAATCACCGGGACAGGGGATTAGCGAGCAGTACTTC.